Shown below are 31 T cell receptor beta chains from a single sample sequenced in a study of identical twins. TCRdb recomputed calls from the 5' RACE reads with MiXCR, one row per CDR3 protein. This table holds approximately 190,000 distinct CDR3 sequences, roughly 15% found once. The same data also contributed to another study, on T cells expressing NK-cell markers.

Sequencing was performed on CD8+ T cells sorted from blood. The receptor source for this set is a woman younger than 30 in good health.

There are many counts of this clonotype. The chain employs TRBV25-1 and TRBJ1-1, with D tentatively TRBD1 (6 bases). The V end was cut by 1 base, the J end by 7 bases, with 16 bases between. Germline-derived CDR1 and CDR2 are MGHDK and SYGVNS. This CDR3 has 15 residues. The CDR3 bases are TGTGCCAGCAGTGAATCGAACAGGGCGCCACGTGAAGCTTTCTTT. Translating it yields CASSESNRAPREAFF.

There are many counts of this clonotype. The chain recombines TRBV11-2 with TRBJ1-1; no clear D. CDR3 length: 14 residues. Looked up from germline, CDR1 is SGHAT and CDR2 is FQNNGV. V was shortened by 3 bases and J by 2 bases, with 10 bases between the two germline ends. CDR3 region: CASSFLGGNTEAFF. The DNA of the CDR3 is TGTGCCAGCAGCTTCCTTGGCGGTAACACTGAAGCTTTCTTT.

This clonotype appeared a few times. The CDR3 DNA sequence: TGTGCCAGCAGCCCCGGGACAGGGGATGAGCAGTTCTTC. The encoded protein is CASSPGTGDEQFF. V and J are TRBV7-8 and TRBJ2-1, with 10 bases fitting TRBD1. The V gene end was trimmed by 5 bases and the J gene end by 8 bases; junction bases not matched to a gene: 3. The CDR3 extends over 13 amino acids. Per the germline V gene, CDR1 is SGHVS and CDR2 is FQNEAQ.

The rearrangement joins TRBV29-1 to TRBJ2-7; 10 positions agree with TRBD2. This CDR3 comprises 15 residues. CDR1 and CDR2 (germline): SQVTM, ANQGSEA. Unmatched junction bases numbered 6, after V lost 3 bases and J lost 1 base. The CDR3 loop is CSVDSGRAGSYEQYF. CDR3 sequence (DNA): TGCAGCGTTGACAGCGGGAGGGCCGGATCCTACGAGCAGTACTTC.

At least ten counts were recorded for this clonotype. V usage is TRBV12-3 or TRBV12-4 and J usage is TRBJ2-5; TRBD1 matches at 8 bases. The CDR3 covers 14 residues. V lost 5 bases to trimming and J lost 5 bases; unmatched junction nucleotides: 7. In DNA form, the CDR3 reads TGTGCCAGCAGTCCCGACAGGGGATGGGAGACCCAGTACTTC. Encoded protein: CASSPDRGWETQYF.

This clonotype showed up just once. V is TRBV7-6 and J is TRBJ2-7; D is uncertain. CDR1 is SGHVS and CDR2 is FNYEAQ in the germline V gene. The CDR3 covers 13 residues. V was trimmed by 1 base and J by 3 bases, leaving 7 bases between them. CDR3 in amino acids: CASSLESFYEQYF. The CDR3 DNA is TGTGCCAGCAGCTTAGAATCTTTCTACGAGCAGTACTTC.

This clonotype came up a few times. This chain joins TRBV10-3 and TRBJ2-5, with D uncertain. The germline V gene encodes CDR1 ENHRY and CDR2 SYGVKD. V lost 10 bases, J lost 3 bases, and 18 bases lay in between. The CDR3 totals 14 residues. The CDR3 region is CATTQSGTEETQYF. DNA of the CDR3: TGTGCCACGACCCAGTCGGGCACAGAAGAGACCCAGTACTTC.

This clonotype has only a few counts. The chain links TRBV15 to TRBJ1-2, with D possibly being TRBD1 (5 bases). V lost 0 bases and J 8 bases, leaving 10 bases between the germline ends. The germline V gene encodes CDR1 LNHNV and CDR2 YYDKDF (reference sequence). The CDR3 runs 13 residues. CDR3 sequence reads: CATSRDWEGGYTF. The CDR3 coding sequence is TGTGCCACCAGCAGAGATTGGGAGGGGGGCTACACCTTC. The complete variable domain, with remaining parts taken from reference TRBV15 and TRBJ1-2, reads DAMVIQNPRYQVTQFGKPVTLSCSQTLNHNVMYWYQQKSSQAPKLLFHYYDKDFNNEADTPDNFQSRRPNTSFCFLDIRSPGLGDTAMYLCATSRDWEGGYTFGSGTRLTVV.

This clonotype was picked up a small number of times. CDR3 sequence (DNA): TGTGCCAGCAGCTCCGCGGGACTAGCGGGAGCGGATGAGCAGTTCTTC. Translating gives CASSSAGLAGADEQFF. This chain joins TRBV7-8 and TRBJ2-1, with TRBD2 identical over 14 bases. In germline, CDR1 is SGHVS, CDR2 FQNEAQ. The V segment lost 4 bases and the J segment 8 bases; nucleotides outside the gene matches: 7. This CDR3 has 16 residues.

This clonotype has at least ten counts. The chain combines TRBV7-9 with TRBJ2-1, with D uncertain. Trimming shortened V by 5 bases and J by 5 bases, and 4 bases separated the two germline ends. Germline lookup yields CDR1 SEHNR and CDR2 FQNEAQ (reference sequence). The CDR3 is 11 amino acids. CDR3 DNA sequence: TGTGCCAGCAGCCCAGACAATGAGCAGTTCTTC. This sequence encodes CASSPDNEQFF.

The rearrangement links TRBV30 to TRBJ2-7, with D perhaps matching TRBD1 or TRBD2 (5 bases each). This CDR3 is built from 14 residues. V shed 4 bases and J shed 7 bases, with 20 bases lying between them. CDR1 is GTSNPN, CDR2 SVGIG, per germline (reference sequence). CDR3: CAWTPTPGHGEQYF. The DNA of the CDR3 is TGTGCCTGGACCCCGACCCCGGGGCATGGGGAGCAGTACTTC. The variable domain in full, completed from reference TRBV30 and TRBJ2-7, reads SQTIHQWPATLVQPVGSPLSLECTVEGTSNPNLYWYRQAAGRGLQLLFYSVGIGQISSEVPQNLSASRPQDRQFILSSKKLLLSDSGFYLCAWTPTPGHGEQYFGPGTRLTVT.

The rearrangement joins TRBV3-1 to TRBJ2-1; D not resolved. The CDR3 runs to 15 residues. The ends were cut back, 1 base at V and 4 bases at J, with 11 bases in the middle. The germline gives CDR1 LGHDT, CDR2 YNNKEL (reference sequence). CDR3 in amino acids: CASSQGLVRYNEQFF. DNA for the CDR3: TGTGCCAGCAGCCAAGGGCTAGTCCGGTACAATGAGCAGTTCTTC.

The genes are TRBV9 and TRBJ2-2; D is perhaps TRBD2 (7 bases). The germline V gene has CDR1 SGDLS and CDR2 YYNGEE. CDR3 length: 16 residues. Trimming left V 0 bases short and J 4 bases short, with 13 bases between. CDR3 amino acids: CASSVDRGGGTGELFF. CDR3 nucleotide sequence: TGTGCCAGCAGCGTAGACCGGGGAGGGGGCACCGGGGAGCTGTTTTTT.

The V call is TRBV20-1, the J call TRBJ1-1, with a possible D match to TRBD1 (5 bases). Germline assignment: CDR1 DFQATT and CDR2 SNEGSKA (reference sequence). The CDR3 is 12 residues long. Between the trimmed V and J ends, which lost 6 bases and 8 bases, there was a span of 16 bases. The CDR3 coding sequence is TGCAGTGCGAAGCCGAGGGGTGGAGAAGCTTTCTTT. Encoded protein: CSAKPRGGEAFF.

V gene TRBV7-9 combines with J gene TRBJ1-2; 10 nucleotides align to TRBD1. The CDR3 covers 17 residues. The germline V gene has CDR1 SEHNR and CDR2 FQNEAQ (reference sequence). J lost 4 bases, V lost 4 bases, and 12 bases had no gene match. The CDR3 DNA reads TGTGCCAGCAGCTCCGGGACAGGGGCTATGAAAGCCTATGGCTACACCTTC. This translates into CASSSGTGAMKAYGYTF.

The chain combines TRBV4-1 with TRBJ1-2; D possibly corresponds to TRBD1 (5 bases). The germline CDR1 and CDR2 sequences are MGHRA and YSYEKL. V lost 7 bases and J 8 bases, leaving 11 bases between the germline ends. This CDR3 contains 11 residues. CDR3 amino acids: CASTGAGGYTF. Written as DNA, the CDR3 is TGCGCCAGCACCGGGGCTGGCGGCTACACCTTC.

This clonotype was detected only a few times. The rearrangement links TRBV7-2 to TRBJ1-5; D unclear. V lost 5 bases and J lost 5, with 13 bases in between. This CDR3 is 14 amino acids long. The germline gives CDR1 SGHTA, CDR2 FQGNSA. For the CDR3, the DNA is TGTGCCAGCAGCCCTATAGGCGGAGATCAGCCCCAGCATTTT. This gives the protein CASSPIGGDQPQHF.

This clonotype was detected a few times. The CDR3 DNA reads as TGTGCCACCAGCAGTTATCTAGGGAGCATTCAGTACTTC. It translates to CATSSYLGSIQYF. V is TRBV15 and J is TRBJ2-4, with D tentatively TRBD2 (5 bases). The CDR3 contains 13 residues. Per the germline V gene, CDR1 is LNHNV and CDR2 is YYDKDF (reference sequence). With 3 bases removed from V and 9 bases from J, the gap between germline ends came to 12 bases. Complete variable domain (other parts from reference TRBV15 and TRBJ2-4): DAMVIQNPRYQVTQFGKPVTLSCSQTLNHNVMYWYQQKSSQAPKLLFHYYDKDFNNEADTPDNFQSRRPNTSFCFLDIRSPGLGDTAMYLCATSSYLGSIQYFGAGTRLSVL.

The chain uses TRBV12-5 and TRBJ2-5, with 7 bases matching TRBD1. V dropped 4 bases and J dropped 9; count of bases not matched to a gene: 11. Germline CDR1 LGHNT, CDR2 FRNRAP. This CDR3 region has 14 residues. CDR3 DNA sequence: TGTGCTAGTGGTTCCGCTGGGACAGCCCGTCCCCAGTACTTC. Translation: CASGSAGTARPQYF. Supplemented by reference TRBV12-5 and TRBJ2-5, the full variable domain reads DARVTQTPRHKVTEMGQEVTMRCQPILGHNTVFWYRQTMMQGLELLAYFRNRAPLDDSGMPKDRFSAEMPDATLATLKIQPSEPRDSAVYFCASGSAGTARPQYFGPGTRLLVL.

The chain recombines TRBV27 with TRBJ2-3; D is possibly TRBD2 (7 bases). This CDR3 has 13 amino acids. Trimming cost V 7 bases and J 8 bases, with 16 bases left between them. CDR1 is MNHEY and CDR2 is SMNVEV in the germline V gene (reference sequence). CDR3 sequence: CASISGGGGTQYF. The CDR3 coding sequence is TGTGCCAGCATCTCGGGGGGCGGGGGTACGCAGTATTTT.

The chain joins TRBV12-3 or TRBV12-4 to TRBJ2-3, with D tentatively TRBD1 (6 bases). V gave up 5 bases and J gave up 2 bases, with 17 bases separating them. This CDR3 is 16 amino acids long. CDR3 protein: CASSLGQTQPTDTQYF. In DNA form, the CDR3 reads TGTGCCAGCAGTCTCGGACAGACTCAACCCACAGATACGCAGTATTTT.

J is TRBJ1-6 and V is TRBV7-2; D unclear. The V end lost 4 bases, the J end lost 7 bases, and 5 bases lay between the germline ends. In germline, CDR1 is SGHTA, CDR2 FQGNSA. The CDR3 extends over 12 amino acids. The DNA of the CDR3 is TGTGCCAGCAGCTCCTCAAATTCACCCCTCCACTTT. The encoded protein is CASSSSNSPLHF.

The chain uses TRBV7-8 and TRBJ2-4; 9 bases fit TRBD1. The CDR3 has 13 residues. Unmatched junction bases numbered 0, after V lost 1 base and J lost 8 bases. Looked up from germline, CDR1 is SGHVS and CDR2 is FQNEAQ. CDR3 sequence: CASSLGTGDIQYF. CDR3 in DNA: TGTGCCAGCAGCTTAGGGACAGGGGACATTCAGTACTTC.

This clonotype was seen more than once but under ten times. V is TRBV20-1 and J is TRBJ2-1; D ambiguous. V lost 6 bases, J lost 0 bases, and 12 bases lay in between. CDR3 length: 14 amino acids. The germline V gene has CDR1 DFQATT and CDR2 SNEGSKA (reference sequence). This CDR3 reads CSATDGSSYNEQFF. Here the CDR3 DNA reads TGCAGTGCAACGGACGGCAGCTCCTACAATGAGCAGTTCTTC.

This clonotype occurred a few times. This chain links TRBV5-1 with TRBJ2-5; 8 bases line up with TRBD2. CDR1 and CDR2 (germline): SGHRS, YFSETQ. Trimming at V came to 0 bases and at J to 3 bases, leaving 10 bases not matched to a gene. The CDR3 extends over 17 amino acids. The CDR3 bases are TGCGCCAGCAGCTTGGAAGTCCGGGGGGGCCCCGAAGAGACCCAGTACTTC. Its protein is CASSLEVRGGPEETQYF.

The V call is TRBV7-9, the J call TRBJ1-2; TRBD1 matches 10 bases. The germline gives CDR1 SEHNR, CDR2 FQNEAQ (reference sequence). The trim removed 5 bases at V and 3 bases at J, leaving 9 bases unmatched. CDR3 size: 16 residues. This CDR3 is CASSAGTGALDYGYTF. The CDR3 DNA is TGTGCCAGCAGCGCCGGGACAGGGGCCCTCGACTATGGCTACACCTTC.

This clonotype has only a few counts. The gene calls are TRBV11-2 and TRBJ1-1; 8 bases line up with TRBD1. CDR1 and CDR2 from the germline V gene are SGHAT and FQNNGV. J gave up 11 bases and V 8 bases, and 4 bases lay outside the gene matches. CDR3 length: 10 residues. The CDR3 DNA sequence: TGTGCCAGCGGGGGACAGGCGGCTTTCTTT. This codes for CASGGQAAFF.

V and J are TRBV3-1 and TRBJ2-1; weak D call: TRBD2 (6 bases). Trimming pared 3 bases from V and 1 base from J, leaving 22 bases between. This CDR3 spans 19 amino acids. Germline loops: CDR1 LGHDT, CDR2 YNNKEL (reference sequence). The CDR3 spells CASSHPGDGPSRSYNEQFF. In nucleotides, the CDR3 is TGTGCCAGCAGCCATCCGGGAGATGGCCCCTCAAGGTCCTACAATGAGCAGTTCTTC.

This clonotype turned up a few times. V is TRBV7-8 and J is TRBJ2-5, with 13 nucleotides matching TRBD2. This CDR3 is built from 15 residues. V lost 5 bases, J lost 5 bases, and 5 bases stayed unmatched. In germline, CDR1 is SGHVS, CDR2 FQNEAQ. The CDR3 DNA follows: TGTGCCAGCAGCGAAACTAGCGGGGGGGGTGAGACCCAGTACTTC. The encoded protein is CASSETSGGGETQYF.

The V gene is TRBV5-5, the J gene TRBJ2-7; maybe TRBD2 (5 bases). The V gene lost 4 bases and the J gene lost 2 bases, with 19 bases spanning the gap. CDR3 length equals 16 residues. Germline V gene data show CDR1 as SGHKS and CDR2 as YYEKEE (reference sequence). As DNA, the CDR3 is TGTGCCAGCAGCCCCCGCGACGGGAAGATAACCTACGAGCAGTACTTC. As protein: CASSPRDGKITYEQYF.

The gene calls are TRBV4-1 and TRBJ2-6; no clear D. The CDR3 is 17 residues long. Germline CDR1 is MGHRA and CDR2 is YSYEKL. Trimming shortened V by 0 bases and J by 0 bases, and 9 bases separated the two germline ends. The CDR3: CASSQDPRTSGANVLTF. Written as DNA, the CDR3 is TGCGCCAGCAGCCAAGATCCAAGGACCTCTGGGGCCAACGTCCTGACTTTC.